What follows describes a single T cell receptor (beta chain). Assay: immunoSEQ multiplex PCR; the TCRdb copy retains only in-frame clones and omits some. This sample carries around 160,000 clones, 82% of them seen once, and the ten largest clones take roughly 15%. The germline CDR1 and CDR2 sequences are MGHDK and SYGVNS. V dropped 2 bases and J dropped 3; count of bases not matched to a gene: 7. The CDR3 runs 17 residues. The entry originates in a study of blood T cell repertoires in COVID-19. The sample consisted of peripheral blood. The clonotype was recovered from a human donor with acute or convalescent COVID-19. The donor label of this sample is uncertain. The chain joins TRBV25-1 to TRBJ1-6; 7 bases fit TRBD1. CDR3 in amino acids: CASSEPPQGVYNSPLHF. The CDR3 region has the DNA TGTGCCAGCAGTGAACCGCCGCAGGGGGTCTATAATTCACCCCTCCACTTT.